Below, 21 T cell receptor beta chains from the same sample are listed, as sequenced in a study of blood T cell repertoires in COVID-19. Produced via immunoSEQ multiplex PCR; TCRdb's table is partial and in-frame only. The sample lists 120,000 to 150,000 clones, around 87% occurring once. Input material: PBMCs or T cells enriched from blood (not recorded which). The receptors were sampled from a woman aged 25 to 39 with acute COVID-19.

V gene TRBV15 combines with J gene TRBJ2-4, with a tentative D call TRBD1 (6 bases). This CDR3 has 16 residues. The V gene lost 1 base and the J gene lost 6 bases, with 16 bases spanning the gap. Looked up from germline, CDR1 is LNHNV and CDR2 is YYDKDF (reference sequence). The CDR3 is CATSRGVPGVGNIQYF. The DNA for the CDR3 is TGTGCCACCAGCAGAGGGGTCCCAGGGGTGGGAAACATTCAGTACTTC. The variable domain in full, completed from reference TRBV15 and TRBJ2-4, reads DAMVIQNPRYQVTQFGKPVTLSCSQTLNHNVMYWYQQKSSQAPKLLFHYYDKDFNNEADTPDNFQSRRPNTSFCFLDIRSPGLGDTAMYLCATSRGVPGVGNIQYFGAGTRLSVL.

The chain combines TRBV7-3 with TRBJ2-1; D perhaps matches TRBD1 (5 bases). Trimming stripped 1 base from V and 7 bases from J, with 17 bases between. Germline V CDR1 and CDR2: SGHTA, FQGTGA. CDR3 size: 16 residues. As DNA, the CDR3 is TGTGCCAGCAGCTTAAATTCAGGGTGGGGTGCGAATGAGCAGTTCTTC. Translated, it gives CASSLNSGWGANEQFF.

The CDR3 here is CSVGSAAALLGVVSNEQFF. Here the CDR3 DNA reads TGCAGCGTGGGAAGCGCGGCAGCCCTCCTAGGGGTCGTCAGCAATGAGCAGTTCTTC. This chain joins TRBV29-1 and TRBJ2-1; D may be TRBD1 (5 bases). This CDR3 is built from 19 residues. The V and J ends lost 6 bases and 6 bases respectively, with 33 bases between them. Germline values: CDR1 SQVTM, CDR2 ANQGSEA.

The chain employs TRBV3-1 (or the pseudogene TRBV3-2) and TRBJ2-2; 7 bases are shared with TRBD2. The CDR3 is made up of 15 amino acids. V trimming: 8 bases; J trimming: 3 bases; junction bases outside the gene matches: 9. Germline V gene sequence: CDR1 LGHDT, CDR2 YNNKEL (reference sequence). The chain's CDR3 is CASGPLAVHTGELFF. In DNA form, the CDR3 reads TGTGCCAGCGGACCCCTAGCGGTACACACCGGGGAGCTGTTTTTT.

The gene calls are TRBV15 and TRBJ1-2; D perhaps matches TRBD1 (5 bases). The CDR3 is 13 residues long. Germline V lookup: CDR1 LNHNV, CDR2 YYDKDF (reference sequence). Trimming took 0 bases from V and 4 from J, leaving 6 bases between them. As DNA, the CDR3 is TGTGCCACCAGCAGAGACAGGGTCTATGGCTACACCTTC. It translates to CATSRDRVYGYTF.

The chain recombines TRBV9 with TRBJ2-1; perhaps TRBD1 as D (6 bases). The CDR3 sequence is 15 residues long. V lost 6 bases, J lost 4 bases, and 17 bases lay in between. Germline V gene data show CDR1 as SGDLS and CDR2 as YYNGEE. CDR3 sequence: CASTQGGTGYNEQFF. CDR3 nucleotides: TGTGCCAGCACTCAAGGGGGTACGGGGTACAATGAGCAGTTCTTC.

This clone showed up just once. The V gene is TRBV15, the J gene TRBJ2-7; D might be TRBD2 (6 bases). The CDR3 length is 14 residues. In germline, CDR1 is LNHNV, CDR2 YYDKDF (reference sequence). V shed 1 base and J shed 1 base, with 8 bases lying between them. The CDR3 nucleotides are TGTGCCACCAGCAGAGGGGGGGAGTCCTACGAGCAGTACTTC. It encodes CATSRGGESYEQYF.

This chain joins TRBV4-1 and TRBJ1-1, with 7 bases identical to TRBD1. The CDR3 is 14 amino acids. V was clipped by 6 bases and J by 6 bases; unmatched bases: 10. CDR1 is MGHRA, CDR2 YSYEKL, per germline. CDR3 nucleotide sequence: TGCGCCAGCAGTCTCCTACAGGGGCCAGCTGAAGCTTTCTTT. Protein sequence: CASSLLQGPAEAFF.

This chain joins TRBV30 and TRBJ2-7; possible D gene TRBD1, 6 bases. The CDR3 sequence is 13 residues long. The germline V gene has CDR1 GTSNPN and CDR2 SVGIG (reference sequence). Trimming left V 5 bases short and J 2 bases short, with 13 bases between. DNA for the CDR3: TGTGCCTGGGCCCAGGGGAGCCCCTACGAGCAGTACTTC. It is translated as CAWAQGSPYEQYF.

J is TRBJ2-3 and V is TRBV19, with D uncertain. Trimming cost V 5 bases and J 2 bases, with 14 bases left between them. CDR3 length equals 15 residues. The germline CDR1 and CDR2 sequences are LNHDA and SQIVND (reference sequence). The CDR3 DNA is TGTGCCAGTAGTTTTGGTTCAGGCTTCACAGATACGCAGTATTTT. Residues: CASSFGSGFTDTQYF.

This chain links TRBV14 with TRBJ2-7, with 9 bases matching TRBD1. CDR1 is SGHDN, CDR2 FVKESK, per germline. The CDR3 contains 18 residues. V lost 1 base, J lost 3 bases, and 13 bases stayed unmatched. CDR3: CASSQVDDPGQGFYEQYF. The DNA of the CDR3 is TGTGCCAGCAGCCAAGTCGACGACCCGGGACAGGGTTTCTACGAGCAGTACTTC.

The genes are TRBV3-1 (or the pseudogene TRBV3-2) and TRBJ2-7; 12 positions match TRBD2. Looked up from germline, CDR1 is LGHDT and CDR2 is YNNKEL (reference sequence). The CDR3 length is 15 residues. J gave up 6 bases and V 5 bases, and 8 bases lay outside the gene matches. The CDR3 loop reads CASSYRLAGEGEQYF. The DNA of the CDR3 is TGTGCCAGCAGCTACCGACTAGCGGGAGAGGGCGAGCAGTACTTC.

The chain combines TRBV9 with TRBJ2-3; perhaps TRBD1 as D (6 bases). Germline V lookup: CDR1 SGDLS, CDR2 YYNGEE. Trimming left V 0 bases short and J 8 bases short, with 13 bases between. This CDR3 contains 14 residues. Written as DNA, the CDR3 is TGTGCCAGCAGCGTAGAGGGGGTGTCCGGTACGCAGTATTTT. Translation gives CASSVEGVSGTQYF.

This chain uses TRBV19 with TRBJ1-1, with a tentative D call TRBD1 (5 bases). The CDR3 runs to 14 residues. Germline V lookup: CDR1 LNHDA, CDR2 SQIVND (reference sequence). Trimming took off 5 bases at V and 5 bases at J, with 15 bases between the two ends. CDR3 amino acids: CASSDEGRNTEAFF. The CDR3 DNA follows: TGTGCCAGTAGTGATGAGGGGAGGAATACTGAAGCTTTCTTT.

The chain combines TRBV29-1 with TRBJ2-3; 12 positions agree with TRBD2. The CDR3 spans 15 residues. Germline lookup yields CDR1 SQVTM and CDR2 ANQGSEA. After removal of 2 bases from V and 5 bases from J, the junction contained 5 bases not matched to a gene. The DNA of the CDR3 is TGCAGCGTTGAACCTAGCGGGAGGGCCGGAGATACGCAGTATTTT. Protein product: CSVEPSGRAGDTQYF.

V gene TRBV27 combines with J gene TRBJ1-5, with D tentatively TRBD1 (5 bases). The V gene lost 1 base and the J gene lost 6 bases, with 13 bases spanning the gap. Germline V CDR1 and CDR2: MNHEY, SMNVEV (reference sequence). This CDR3 is 15 amino acids long. CDR3: CASSLWGVGGQPQHF. CDR3 in DNA: TGTGCCAGCAGTTTATGGGGGGTTGGAGGTCAGCCCCAGCATTTT.

This chain uses TRBV4-2 with TRBJ2-3, with 7 nucleotides matching TRBD2. Germline CDR1 reads LGHNA; CDR2 reads YNFKEQ. The CDR3 has 17 residues. Trimming cost V 6 bases and J 0 bases; bases outside gene matches: 12. The CDR3 is CASRPAGAQISTDTQYF. CDR3 DNA: TGTGCCAGCAGGCCCGCGGGAGCCCAGATTAGCACAGATACGCAGTATTTT.

This clone has a single count. This chain connects TRBV5-1 to TRBJ2-2; 9 nucleotides agree with TRBD1. The V and J ends lost 4 bases and 6 bases, in that order; junction bases with no gene match: 13. Germline V lookup: CDR1 SGHRS, CDR2 YFSETQ. The CDR3 runs 17 residues. CDR3 amino acids: CASSPNRDRDGAGELFF. The CDR3 bases are TGCGCCAGCAGCCCGAACCGGGACAGGGATGGGGCCGGGGAGCTGTTTTTT.

V gene TRBV4-1 combines with J gene TRBJ1-5; 7 bases align to TRBD1. The ends lost 1 base at V and 6 bases at J; junction bases unmatched: 12. Looked up from germline, CDR1 is MGHRA and CDR2 is YSYEKL. The CDR3 runs to 17 residues. This CDR3 reads CASSQATTGVYAQPQHF. CDR3 coding DNA: TGCGCCAGCAGCCAAGCTACAACAGGGGTCTATGCTCAGCCCCAGCATTTT.

This clone occurred once. DNA for the CDR3: TGTGCCAGCAGTTCGGTCGTAGCGGGAGAGGGGGCCTACGAGCAGTACTTC. Translated: CASSSVVAGEGAYEQYF. The chain links TRBV28 to TRBJ2-7, with 9 bases that match TRBD2. Trimming took 4 bases from V and 2 from J; bases not matched to a gene: 12. Germline V lookup: CDR1 MDHEN, CDR2 SYDVKM. The CDR3 has 17 amino acids.

The chain recombines TRBV9 with TRBJ2-1, with 7 bases aligning to TRBD2. The CDR3 totals 14 residues. After removal of 5 bases from V and 5 bases from J, the junction contained 7 bases not matched to a gene. CDR1 SGDLS and CDR2 YYNGEE come from the germline V gene. This CDR3 reads CASRTSPTDNEQFF. The CDR3 DNA sequence: TGTGCCAGCAGGACTAGCCCCACCGACAATGAGCAGTTCTTC.